This TCR beta chain was recorded in a study of blood T cell repertoires in COVID-19. In the study overall: Acute-phase and convalescent COVID-19 samples originated in the United States, Italy and Spain. Sources were T cells, B-cell-depleted T cells, or PBMCs; the material itself was cDNA or gDNA.

Original processing methods: Amplification from reference gene primers served as the basis for estimated nucleated cell counts. The data were produced by immunoSEQ multiplex PCR, yet TCRdb's version contains in-frame clones alone and is incomplete. V, J and clone size are taken as reported in that table, and D and trimming were inferred from the DNA itself. The repertoire holds about 26,000 clones, with 92% as singletons. The source is a human donor in a cohort sampled during active COVID-19. Sequenced sample: peripheral blood.

The CDR3 sequence: CASSLDRPNSPLHF. CDR3 nucleotides: TGTGCCAGCAGCCTGGACAGGCCCAATTCACCCCTCCACTTT. V and J are TRBV5-4 and TRBJ1-6, with 7 positions matching TRBD1. Looked up from germline, CDR1 is SGHNT and CDR2 is YYREEE (reference sequence). The CDR3 spans 14 residues. Trimming at V came to 4 bases and at J to 7 bases, leaving 5 bases not matched to a gene.